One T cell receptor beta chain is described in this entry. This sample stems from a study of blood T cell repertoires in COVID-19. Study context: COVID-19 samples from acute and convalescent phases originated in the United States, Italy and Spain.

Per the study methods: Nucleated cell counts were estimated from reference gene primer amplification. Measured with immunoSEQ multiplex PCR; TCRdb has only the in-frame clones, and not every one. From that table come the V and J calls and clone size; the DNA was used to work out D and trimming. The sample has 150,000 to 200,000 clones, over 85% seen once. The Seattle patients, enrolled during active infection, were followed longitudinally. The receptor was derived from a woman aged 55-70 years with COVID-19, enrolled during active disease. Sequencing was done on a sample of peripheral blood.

DNA for the CDR3: TGTGCCAGCAGTTCCCCGGACAGGGGGATGAACACTGAAGCTTTCTTT. Residues: CASSSPDRGMNTEAFF. The chain joins TRBV6-6 to TRBJ1-1; the match to TRBD1 covers 10 bases. The germline CDR1 and CDR2 sequences are MNHNY and SVGAGI (reference sequence). There are 16 residues in the CDR3. V trimming: 4 bases; J trimming: 0 bases; junction bases outside the gene matches: 5.